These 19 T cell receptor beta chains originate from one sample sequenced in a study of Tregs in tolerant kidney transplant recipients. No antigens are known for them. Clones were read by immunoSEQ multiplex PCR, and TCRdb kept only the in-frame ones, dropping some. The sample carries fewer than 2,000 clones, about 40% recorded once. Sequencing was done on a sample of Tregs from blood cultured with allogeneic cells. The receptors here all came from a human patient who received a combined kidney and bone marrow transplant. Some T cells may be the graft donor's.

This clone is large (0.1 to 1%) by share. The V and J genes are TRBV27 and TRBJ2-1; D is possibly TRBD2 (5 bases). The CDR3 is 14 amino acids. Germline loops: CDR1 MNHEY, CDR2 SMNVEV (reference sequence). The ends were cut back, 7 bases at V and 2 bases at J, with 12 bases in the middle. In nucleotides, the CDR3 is TGTGCCAGCACCAGCGGTGGGGCCTACAATGAGCAGTTCTTC. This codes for CASTSGGAYNEQFF.

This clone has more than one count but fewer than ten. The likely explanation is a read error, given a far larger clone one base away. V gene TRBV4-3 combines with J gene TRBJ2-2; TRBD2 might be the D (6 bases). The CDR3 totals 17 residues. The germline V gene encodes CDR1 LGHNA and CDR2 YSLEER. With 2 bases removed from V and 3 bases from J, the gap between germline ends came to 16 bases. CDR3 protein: CASSQRSGGVYTGELFF. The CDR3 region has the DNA TGCGCCAGCAGCCAAAGGTCGGGCGGGGTGTACACCGGGGAGCTGTTTTTT.

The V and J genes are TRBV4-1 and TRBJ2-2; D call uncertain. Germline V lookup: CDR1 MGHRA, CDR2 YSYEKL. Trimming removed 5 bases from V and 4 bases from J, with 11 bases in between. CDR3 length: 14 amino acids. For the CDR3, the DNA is TGCGCCAGCAGCTCATCGGGTCTCACCGGGGAGCTGTTTTTT. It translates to CASSSSGLTGELFF.

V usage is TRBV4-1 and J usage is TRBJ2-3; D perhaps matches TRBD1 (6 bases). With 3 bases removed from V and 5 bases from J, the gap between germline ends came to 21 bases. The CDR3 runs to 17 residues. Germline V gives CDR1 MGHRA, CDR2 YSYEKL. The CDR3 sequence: CASSHLPGVQGGDTQYF. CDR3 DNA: TGCGCCAGCAGCCACCTACCCGGGGTACAGGGTGGAGATACGCAGTATTTT.

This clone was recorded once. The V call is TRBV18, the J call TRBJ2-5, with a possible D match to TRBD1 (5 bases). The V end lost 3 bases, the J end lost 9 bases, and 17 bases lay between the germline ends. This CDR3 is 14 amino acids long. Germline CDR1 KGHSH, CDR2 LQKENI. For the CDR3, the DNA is TGTGCCAGCTCACCTTCGGGCGGTTCAGGGTCCCAGTACTTC. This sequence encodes CASSPSGGSGSQYF.

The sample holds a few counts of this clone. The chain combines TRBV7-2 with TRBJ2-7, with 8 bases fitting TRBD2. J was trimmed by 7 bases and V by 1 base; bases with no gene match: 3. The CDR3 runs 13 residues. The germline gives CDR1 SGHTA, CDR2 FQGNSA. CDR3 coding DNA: TGTGCCAGCAGCTTAGGGTCGGGGGGGGAGCAGTACTTC. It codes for CASSLGSGGEQYF. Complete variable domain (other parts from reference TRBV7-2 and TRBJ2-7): GAGVSQSPSNKVTEKGKDVELRCDPISGHTALYWYRQSLGQGLEFLIYFQGNSAPDKSGLPSDRFSAERTGGSVSTLTIQRTQQEDSAVYLCASSLGSGGEQYFGPGTRLTVT.

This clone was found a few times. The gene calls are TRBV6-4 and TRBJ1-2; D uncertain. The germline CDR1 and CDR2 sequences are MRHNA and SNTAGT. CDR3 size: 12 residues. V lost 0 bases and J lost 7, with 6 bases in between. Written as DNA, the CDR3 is TGTGCCAGCAGTGACTCGTCGGTTGGCTACACCTTC. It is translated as CASSDSSVGYTF.

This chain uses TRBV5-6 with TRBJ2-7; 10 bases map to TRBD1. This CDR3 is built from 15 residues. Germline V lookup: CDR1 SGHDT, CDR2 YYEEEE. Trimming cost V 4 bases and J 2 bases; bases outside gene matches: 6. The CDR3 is CASSRGDRGTYEQYF. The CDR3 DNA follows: TGTGCCAGCAGCCGAGGGGACAGGGGAACCTACGAGCAGTACTTC.

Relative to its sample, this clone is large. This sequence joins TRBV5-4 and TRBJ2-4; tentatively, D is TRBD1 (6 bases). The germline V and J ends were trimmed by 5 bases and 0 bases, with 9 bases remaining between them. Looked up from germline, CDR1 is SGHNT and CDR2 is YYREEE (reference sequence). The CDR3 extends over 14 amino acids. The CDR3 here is CASSRTEAKNIQYF. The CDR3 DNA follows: TGTGCCAGCAGTAGGACAGAAGCCAAAAACATTCAGTACTTC.

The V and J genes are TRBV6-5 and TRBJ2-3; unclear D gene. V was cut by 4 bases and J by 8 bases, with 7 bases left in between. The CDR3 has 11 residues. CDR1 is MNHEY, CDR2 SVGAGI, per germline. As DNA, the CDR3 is TGTGCCAGCAGTTTAGTCGGTACGCAGTATTTT. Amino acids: CASSLVGTQYF.

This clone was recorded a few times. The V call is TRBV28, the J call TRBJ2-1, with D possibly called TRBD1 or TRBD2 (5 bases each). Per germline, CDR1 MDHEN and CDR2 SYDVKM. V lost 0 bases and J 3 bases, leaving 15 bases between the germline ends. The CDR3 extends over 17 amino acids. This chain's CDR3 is CASSLWLRGAHYNEQFF. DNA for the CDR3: TGTGCCAGCAGTTTATGGTTGAGGGGAGCTCACTACAATGAGCAGTTCTTC.

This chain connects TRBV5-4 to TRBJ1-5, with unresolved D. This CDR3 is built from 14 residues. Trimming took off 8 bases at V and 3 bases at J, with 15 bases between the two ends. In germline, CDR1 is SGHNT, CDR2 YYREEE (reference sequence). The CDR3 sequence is CARTPKVFNQPQHF. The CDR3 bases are TGTGCCAGAACCCCCAAGGTGTTCAATCAGCCCCAGCATTTT.

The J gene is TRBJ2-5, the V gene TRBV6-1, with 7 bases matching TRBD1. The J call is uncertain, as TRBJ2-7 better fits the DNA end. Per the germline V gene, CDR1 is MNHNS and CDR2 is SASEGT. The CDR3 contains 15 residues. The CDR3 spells CASSGGTASSYEQYF. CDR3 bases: TGTGCCAGCAGTGGAGGGACAGCCTCCTCCTACGAGCAGTACTTC.

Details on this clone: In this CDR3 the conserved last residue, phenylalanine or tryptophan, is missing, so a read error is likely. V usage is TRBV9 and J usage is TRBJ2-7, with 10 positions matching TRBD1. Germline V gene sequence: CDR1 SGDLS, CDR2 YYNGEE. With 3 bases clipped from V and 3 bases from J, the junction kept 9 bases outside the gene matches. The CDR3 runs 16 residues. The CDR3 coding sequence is TGTGCCAGCAGCGGAGGCCGGACAGGGGGAGGCTACGAGCAGTACCTC. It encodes CASSGGRTGGGYEQYL.

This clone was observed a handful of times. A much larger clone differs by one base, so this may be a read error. CDR3 sequence reads: CASSQVYLATADNQPQHF. In DNA form, the CDR3 reads TGCGCCAGCAGCCAAGTTTATCTGGCCACGGCAGACAATCAGCCCCAGCATTTT. The chain uses TRBV4-1 and TRBJ1-5; D is unclear. This CDR3 has 18 residues. CDR1 and CDR2 from the germline V gene are MGHRA and YSYEKL. Trimming shortened V by 1 base and J by 3 bases, and 19 bases separated the two germline ends.

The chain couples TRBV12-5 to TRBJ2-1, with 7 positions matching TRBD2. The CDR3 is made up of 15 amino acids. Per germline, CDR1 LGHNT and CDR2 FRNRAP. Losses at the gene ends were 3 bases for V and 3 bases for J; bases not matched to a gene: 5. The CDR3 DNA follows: TGTGCTAGTGGTTTTTTGGCGGGAGACTACAATGAGCAGTTCTTC. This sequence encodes CASGFLAGDYNEQFF. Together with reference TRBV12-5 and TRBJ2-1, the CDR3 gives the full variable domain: DARVTQTPRHKVTEMGQEVTMRCQPILGHNTVFWYRQTMMQGLELLAYFRNRAPLDDSGMPKDRFSAEMPDATLATLKIQPSEPRDSAVYFCASGFLAGDYNEQFFGPGTRLTVL.

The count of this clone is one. The CDR3 loop reads CASSLDPAGVHEQYF. The CDR3 coding sequence is TGTGCCAGCAGCTTAGATCCAGCGGGGGTCCACGAGCAGTACTTC. The chain couples TRBV7-9 to TRBJ2-7; 8 nucleotides align to TRBD2. The germline gives CDR1 SEHNR, CDR2 FQNEAQ (reference sequence). The V and J ends lost 1 base and 5 bases, in that order; junction bases with no gene match: 7. The CDR3 consists of 15 residues.

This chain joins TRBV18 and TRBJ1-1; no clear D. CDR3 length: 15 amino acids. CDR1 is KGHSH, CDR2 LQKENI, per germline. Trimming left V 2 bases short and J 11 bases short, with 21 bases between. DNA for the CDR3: TGTGCCAGCTCACCAACGGCAGACCCGGGAGTGGGGGCTTTCTTT. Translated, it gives CASSPTADPGVGAFF.

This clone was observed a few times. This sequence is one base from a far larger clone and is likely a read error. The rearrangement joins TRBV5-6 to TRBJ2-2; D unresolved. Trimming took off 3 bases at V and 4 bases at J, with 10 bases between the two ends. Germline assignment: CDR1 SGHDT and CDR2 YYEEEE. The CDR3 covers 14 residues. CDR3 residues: CASSSSGLTGELFF. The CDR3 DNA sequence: TGTGCCAGCAGCTCATCGGGTCTCACCGGGGAGCTGTTTTTT.